This entry concerns a single T cell receptor beta chain. This clonotype occurred many times. Its antigen is unknown. No base-level quality is on record; no much larger clone is a single base apart. These data are taken from a study of T cells after yellow fever vaccination (dated by TCRdb to between 2017 and 2020). In the study overall: The SMART-Seq v4 Ultra Low Input RNA kit was used to prepare libraries from fractions with low cell numbers. Blood was collected at multiple timepoints before and after primary and secondary immunization, and bulk PBMC replicates and cell subsets were isolated. Two healthy male donors, one aged 18 to 30 and one aged 30 to 39 years, were included in the cohort. To follow T-cell clones before and after both primary and booster YFV17D yellow fever vaccination, bulk TCR alpha and beta repertoires underwent longitudinal sequencing.

General conclusions and limits of the study: The secondary T-cell response was found to be weaker but faster than the primary response, with a peak reached on day 5 rather than on day 15. A small share of clonotypes occurred in both CD4 and CD8 compartments, likely arising from convergent recombination. Most clones expanded after primary vaccination (almost 97% of CD4 and roughly 90% of CD8) were re-detected after the booster, suggesting that broad memory maintenance occurred. Computational filtering was required because FACS-sorted repertoires could contain abundant contaminating clonotypes from the bulk population. Only a couple of donors were included in the study, so the extent to which the findings can be generalized is limited.

The data were produced on an Illumina NovaSeq 6000. TCR cDNA was synthesized by 5'RACE template switching, which introduced a universal primer site and unique molecular identifiers. Priming of cDNA synthesis was performed from both the TCR alpha and TCR beta constant segments. Two PCR steps were used to amplify libraries, with sample barcodes and sequencing adapters being added in the second step. Libraries were sequenced on Illumina HiSeq 2500 (2x100 bp) or NovaSeq (2x150 bp). The paper's data handling went like this. Reads were demultiplexed and collapsed into UMI consensus sequences with MIGEC, and V(D)J alignment was performed with MiXCR. Vaccine-responding clonotypes were defined with edgeR using replicate PBMC samples, requiring FDR below 0.01 and a log2 fold change above 5 up to day 15. CD4 or CD8 identity was assigned to each bulk clonotype according to whether the clonotype was present at higher abundance in the sequenced CD4 repertoire or the sequenced CD8 repertoire. TCRdb's own reprocessing of the public reads used fastp at Q25 and MiXCR and kept productive beta chains. Every distinct CDR3 protein forms one entry, paired with its most common genes and DNA. V and J calls and clone size were set by TCRdb, not the authors. In this sample the table shows a few hundred thousand distinct CDR3 sequences, about 4% of which occur a single time. In total, the top ten clones hold approximately 24% of the sample.

The CDR3 holds 16 amino acids from the cysteine to the phenylalanine. The DNA shown is the 48-base CDR3, in frame from base 1. From the germline V gene, CDR1 is SGHRS and CDR2 is YFSETQ. Trimming takes 4 bases from V and 0 bases from J, and the germline ends sit 13 bases apart. Interpreted using the paper, the treatment or condition label stands for: live attenuated yellow fever vaccine strain. At each blood-draw timepoint, two biological replicates of bulk PBMCs were obtained. A standard Ficoll-Paque protocol was used to isolate PBMCs from peripheral blood. TriZol was used to extract RNA from bulk PBMCs, CD4 and CD8 fractions, and dextramer-positive and dextramer-negative fractions.

This clonotype was obtained from a man younger than 30 who received the YFV17D yellow fever vaccine. This receptor chain uses TRBV5-1 and TRBJ2-2; the D gene cannot be named for sure. The material was PBMCs, obtained 5 days after the yellow fever booster vaccination. For the CDR3, the sequence is CASSPTSYANTGELFF. At the DNA level, the sequence is TGCGCCAGCAGCCCCACTTCTTACGCGAACACCGGGGAGCTGTTTTTT.